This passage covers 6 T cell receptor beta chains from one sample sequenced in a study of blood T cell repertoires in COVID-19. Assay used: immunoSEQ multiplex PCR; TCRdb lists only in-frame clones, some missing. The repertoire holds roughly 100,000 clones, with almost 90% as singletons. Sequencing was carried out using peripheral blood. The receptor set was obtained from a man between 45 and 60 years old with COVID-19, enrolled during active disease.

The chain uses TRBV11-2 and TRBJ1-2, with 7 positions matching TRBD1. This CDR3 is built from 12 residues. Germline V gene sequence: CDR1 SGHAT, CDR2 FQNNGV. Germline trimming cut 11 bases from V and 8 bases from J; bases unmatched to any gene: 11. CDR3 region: CALRRGLEGYTF. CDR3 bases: TGTGCCCTCCGTAGGGGGCTGGAGGGCTACACCTTC.

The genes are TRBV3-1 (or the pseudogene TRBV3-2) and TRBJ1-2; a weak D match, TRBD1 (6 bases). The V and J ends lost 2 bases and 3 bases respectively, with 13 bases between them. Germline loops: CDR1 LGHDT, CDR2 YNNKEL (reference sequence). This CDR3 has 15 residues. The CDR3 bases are TGTGCCAGCAGCCAATCTAACAGGGCCCACTATGGCTACACCTTC. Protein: CASSQSNRAHYGYTF.

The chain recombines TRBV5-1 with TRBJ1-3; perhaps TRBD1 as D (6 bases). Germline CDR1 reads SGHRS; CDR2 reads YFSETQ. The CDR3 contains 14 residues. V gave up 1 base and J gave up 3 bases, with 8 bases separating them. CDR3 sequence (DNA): TGCGCCAGCAGCTTGCCAGGGGTTGGAAACACCATATATTTT. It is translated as CASSLPGVGNTIYF.

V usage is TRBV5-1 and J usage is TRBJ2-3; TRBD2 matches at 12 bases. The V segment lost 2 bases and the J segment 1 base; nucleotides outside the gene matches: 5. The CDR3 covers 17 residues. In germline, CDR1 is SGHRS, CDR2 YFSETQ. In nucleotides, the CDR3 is TGCGCCAGCAGCTTAATCGCTAGCGGGGGGGGCACAGATACGCAGTATTTT. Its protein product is CASSLIASGGGTDTQYF. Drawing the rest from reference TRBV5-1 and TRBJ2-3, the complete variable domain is KAGVTQTPRYLIKTRGQQVTLSCSPISGHRSVSWYQQTPGQGLQFLFEYFSETQRNKGNFPGRFSGRQFSNSRSEMNVSTLELGDSALYLCASSLIASGGGTDTQYFGPGTRLTVL.

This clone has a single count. The CDR3 sequence is CATSDPNRGEKLFF. CDR3 nucleotide sequence: TGTGCCACCAGTGACCCCAACAGGGGTGAAAAACTGTTTTTT. The chain has TRBV24-1 and TRBJ1-4, with TRBD1 matching 7 bases. This CDR3 has 14 amino acids. Trimming cost V 4 bases and J 7 bases; bases outside gene matches: 5. Looked up from germline, CDR1 is KGHDR and CDR2 is SFDVKD.

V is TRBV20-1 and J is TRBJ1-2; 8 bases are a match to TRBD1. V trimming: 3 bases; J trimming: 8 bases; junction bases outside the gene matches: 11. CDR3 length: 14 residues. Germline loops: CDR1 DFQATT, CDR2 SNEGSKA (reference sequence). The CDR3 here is CSASFVSRGQGYTF. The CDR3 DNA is TGCAGTGCTAGTTTCGTGTCCAGGGGGCAAGGCTACACCTTC.